This T cell receptor (beta chain) was recorded in a study of radiation and T cells in renal cell carcinoma. Study-wide results and limits: Baseline intratumoral clonotype presence is unknown without pretreatment biopsies. From baseline, blood top tumor clonotypes peaked at 2 weeks post-radiation.

As for this clone: Its target is not known.

Sample time point: baseline pretreatment blood. Indicated treatment: 15 Gy SBRT to primary tumor, nephrectomy 4 weeks later. Radiation-treated patients gave blood at baseline, week 2 and week 4. Trimming removed 8 bases from V and 1 base from J; junction bases left unmatched: 8. CDR1 is MNHNS, CDR2 SASEGT, per germline. The CDR3 extends over 15 amino acids. Using immunoSEQ multiplex PCR, the repertoire was profiled, and TCRdb retains in-frame clones only, with some absent. This sample has some 50,000 clones, with 75% to 85% found just once. V gene TRBV6-1 combines with J gene TRBJ2-1, with 7 bases aligning to TRBD2. This material consisted of blood, taken from a patient whose treatment included radiotherapy and nephrectomy. The clonotype comes from a woman in her 70s with renal cell carcinoma. The CDR3 bases are TGTGCCAGCCGCCACCGGGGGGTATCCTACAATGAGCAGTTCTTC. The encoded protein is CASRHRGVSYNEQFF.